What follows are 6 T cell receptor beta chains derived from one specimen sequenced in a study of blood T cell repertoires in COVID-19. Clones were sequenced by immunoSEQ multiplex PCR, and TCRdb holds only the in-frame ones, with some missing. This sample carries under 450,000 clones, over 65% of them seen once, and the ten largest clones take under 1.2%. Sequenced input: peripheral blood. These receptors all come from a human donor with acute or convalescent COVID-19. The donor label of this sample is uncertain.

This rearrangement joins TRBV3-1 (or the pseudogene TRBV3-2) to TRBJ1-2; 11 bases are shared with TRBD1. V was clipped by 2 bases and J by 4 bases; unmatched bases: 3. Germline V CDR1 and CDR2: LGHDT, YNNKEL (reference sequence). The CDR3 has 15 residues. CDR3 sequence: CASSQWTGGAYGYTF. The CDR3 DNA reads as TGTGCCAGCAGCCAATGGACAGGGGGCGCCTATGGCTACACCTTC.

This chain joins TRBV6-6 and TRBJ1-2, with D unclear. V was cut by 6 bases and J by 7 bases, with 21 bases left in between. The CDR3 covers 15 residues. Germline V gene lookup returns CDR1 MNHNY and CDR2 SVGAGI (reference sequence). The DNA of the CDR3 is TGTGCCAGCAGCCAACGGGCGGGGATGCTCGGTGGCTACACCTTC. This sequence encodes CASSQRAGMLGGYTF.

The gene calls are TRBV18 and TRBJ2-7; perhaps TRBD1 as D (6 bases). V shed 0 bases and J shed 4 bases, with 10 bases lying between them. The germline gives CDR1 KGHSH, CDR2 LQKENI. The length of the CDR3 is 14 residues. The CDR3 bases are TGTGCCAGCTCACCACCCGAAAGGGGGTACGAGCAGTACTTC. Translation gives CASSPPERGYEQYF.

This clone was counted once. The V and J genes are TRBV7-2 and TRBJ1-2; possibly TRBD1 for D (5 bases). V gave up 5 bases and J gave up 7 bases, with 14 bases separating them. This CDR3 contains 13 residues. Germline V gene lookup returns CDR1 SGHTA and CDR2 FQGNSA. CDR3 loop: CASSPTGRVGYTF. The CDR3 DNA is TGTGCCAGCAGCCCCACCGGCAGGGTTGGCTACACCTTC. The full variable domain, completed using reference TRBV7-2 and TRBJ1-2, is GAGVSQSPSNKVTEKGKDVELRCDPISGHTALYWYRQSLGQGLEFLIYFQGNSAPDKSGLPSDRFSAERTGGSVSTLTIQRTQQEDSAVYLCASSPTGRVGYTFGSGTRLTVV.

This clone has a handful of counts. CDR3 bases: TGTGCCAGCAGTTTCACAGGGGACACTGAAGCTTTCTTT. Translating it yields CASSFTGDTEAFF. This chain connects TRBV27 to TRBJ1-1; 7 bases are a match to TRBD1. Per germline, CDR1 MNHEY and CDR2 SMNVEV (reference sequence). Trimming at V came to 3 bases and at J to 3 bases, leaving 1 base not matched to a gene. The CDR3 loop spans 13 amino acids.

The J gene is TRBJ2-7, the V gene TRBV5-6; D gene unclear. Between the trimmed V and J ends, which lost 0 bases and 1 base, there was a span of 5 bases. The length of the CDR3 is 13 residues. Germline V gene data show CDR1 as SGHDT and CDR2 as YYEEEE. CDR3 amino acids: CASSLVVSYEQYF. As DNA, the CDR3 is TGTGCCAGCAGCTTGGTAGTTTCCTACGAGCAGTACTTC.